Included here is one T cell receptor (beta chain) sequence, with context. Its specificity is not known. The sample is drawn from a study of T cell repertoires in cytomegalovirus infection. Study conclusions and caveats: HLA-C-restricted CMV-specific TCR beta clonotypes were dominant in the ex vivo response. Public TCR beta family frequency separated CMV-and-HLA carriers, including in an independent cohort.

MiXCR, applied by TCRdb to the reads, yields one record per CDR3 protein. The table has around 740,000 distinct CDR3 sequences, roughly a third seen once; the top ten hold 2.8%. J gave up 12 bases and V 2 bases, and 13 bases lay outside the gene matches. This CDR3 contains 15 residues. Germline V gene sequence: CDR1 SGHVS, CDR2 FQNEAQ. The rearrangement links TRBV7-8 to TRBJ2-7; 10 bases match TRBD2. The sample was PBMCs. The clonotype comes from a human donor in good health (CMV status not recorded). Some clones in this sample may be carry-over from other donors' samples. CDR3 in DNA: TGTGCCAGCAGCTTAAAGGGACTAGCGTCAACCGGTGGGTACTTC. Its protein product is CASSLKGLASTGGYF.